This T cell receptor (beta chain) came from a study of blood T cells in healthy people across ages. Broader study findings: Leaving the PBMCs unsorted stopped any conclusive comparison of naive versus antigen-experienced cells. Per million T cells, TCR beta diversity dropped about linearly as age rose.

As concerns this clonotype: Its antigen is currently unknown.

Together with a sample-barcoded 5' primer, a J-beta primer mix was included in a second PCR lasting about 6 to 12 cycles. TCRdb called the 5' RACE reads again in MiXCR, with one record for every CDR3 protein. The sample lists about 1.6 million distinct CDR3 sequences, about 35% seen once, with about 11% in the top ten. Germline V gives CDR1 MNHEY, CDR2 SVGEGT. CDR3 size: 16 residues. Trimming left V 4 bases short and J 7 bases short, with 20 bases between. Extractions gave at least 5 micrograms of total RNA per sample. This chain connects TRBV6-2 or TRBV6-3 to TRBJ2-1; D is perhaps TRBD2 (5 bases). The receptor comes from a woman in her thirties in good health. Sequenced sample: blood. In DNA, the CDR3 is TGTGCCAGCAGTTCCGCAGACTCCGGGGTTACAAATGAGCAGTTCTTC. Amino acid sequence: CASSSADSGVTNEQFF.